This T cell receptor beta chain was sequenced in a study of breast tumors, draining lymph nodes, adjacent tissues. Study-wide points: Data fit most tumor T cells coming from lymph node, expanding in tumor. The lymph node origin of tumor T cells was framed as consistent with a hypothesis, not demonstrated. Luminal-like breast cancer showed significantly greater tumor-nontumor repertoire similarity than basal-like breast cancer did. Compared with lymph nodes, tumors were less diverse; compared with nontumor tissue, more.

This clonotype was counted ten times or more. Its antigen is not known. The lymph nodes were axillary draining lymph nodes from breast cancer patients. Using its own MiXCR run on the multiplex PCR reads, TCRdb lists one record per CDR3 protein. This table has around 110,000 distinct CDR3 sequences, under 40% appearing once. This TCR came from a female donor with breast cancer. Some clones in this sample may be carry-over from other donors' samples. The sample comprised axillary lymph node tissue.

The DNA of the CDR3 is TGTGCCAGCAGCTTAGGCCTCGCGGGGGCCGGGGTAGATACGCAGTATTTT. Translation gives CASSLGLAGAGVDTQYF. The chain couples TRBV11-3 to TRBJ2-3; possibly TRBD2 for D (7 bases). The CDR3 loop spans 17 amino acids. The V end lost 1 base, the J end lost 5 bases, and 19 bases lay between the germline ends. Germline CDR1 reads SGHNT; CDR2 reads YENEEA. Full variable domain (remainder filled in from reference TRBV11-3 and TRBJ2-3): EAGVVQSPRYKIIEKKQPVAFWCNPISGHNTLYWYLQNLGQGPELLIRYENEEAVDDSQLPKDRFSAERLKGVDSTLKIQPAELGDSAVYLCASSLGLAGAGVDTQYFGPGTRLTVL.